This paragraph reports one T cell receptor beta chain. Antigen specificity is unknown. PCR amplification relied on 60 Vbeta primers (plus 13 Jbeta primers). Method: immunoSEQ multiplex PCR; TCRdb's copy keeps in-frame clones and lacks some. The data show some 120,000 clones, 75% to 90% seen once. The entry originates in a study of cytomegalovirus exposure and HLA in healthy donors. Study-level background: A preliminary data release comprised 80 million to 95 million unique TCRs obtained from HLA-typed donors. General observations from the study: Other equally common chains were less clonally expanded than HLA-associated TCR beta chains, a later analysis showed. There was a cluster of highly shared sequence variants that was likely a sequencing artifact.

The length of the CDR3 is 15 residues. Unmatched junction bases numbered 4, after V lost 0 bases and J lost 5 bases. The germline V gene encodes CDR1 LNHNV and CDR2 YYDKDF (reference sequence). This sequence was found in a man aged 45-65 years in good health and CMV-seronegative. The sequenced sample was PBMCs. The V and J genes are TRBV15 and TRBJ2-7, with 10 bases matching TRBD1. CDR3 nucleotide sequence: TGTGCCACCAGCAGAGAGGGACAGGGGCAGCACGAGCAGTACTTC. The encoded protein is CATSREGQGQHEQYF.